This TCR beta chain is drawn from a study of identical twins. MiXCR, run by TCRdb on the 5' RACE reads, gives a single entry per CDR3 protein. The sample comprises around 650,000 distinct CDR3 sequences, just over 7% of which are singletons, and roughly 1.5% rests with the top ten. CDR1 is SGDLS and CDR2 is YYNGEE in the germline V gene. The CDR3 is 14 residues long. With 0 bases clipped from V and 4 bases from J, the junction kept 3 bases outside the gene matches. This clonotype was found a few times. This same sample was also part of a study on yellow fever vaccine responses in identical twins.

This TCR came from a woman in her late teens or twenties in good health. The sequenced material came from PBMCs. V gene TRBV9 combines with J gene TRBJ1-1; 7 bases align to TRBD1. This chain's CDR3 is CASSVAGQPTEAFF. In nucleotides, the CDR3 is TGTGCCAGCAGCGTAGCGGGACAGCCCACTGAAGCTTTCTTT.